What follows are 10 T cell receptor beta chains derived from one specimen sequenced in a study of T cell responses to AZD1222 COVID-19 vaccine. Measured with immunoSEQ multiplex PCR; TCRdb has only the in-frame clones, and not every one. Altogether 85,000 to 100,000 clones are present, 70% to 85% being singletons, with the ten largest covering more than 20%. This sample comprised peripheral blood, obtained on day 0 of AZD1222 vaccination. The receptors derive from an adult in good health.

The rearrangement joins TRBV3-1 (or the pseudogene TRBV3-2) to TRBJ2-1; 11 positions match TRBD2. The CDR3 runs 16 residues. The germline gives CDR1 LGHDT, CDR2 YNNKEL (reference sequence). Unmatched junction bases numbered 5, after V lost 5 bases and J lost 2 bases. DNA of the CDR3: TGTGCCAGCAGCTTCCGACTAGCGGGAACCTACAATGAGCAGTTCTTC. Translation: CASSFRLAGTYNEQFF.

The chain carries TRBV6-5 and TRBJ1-2, with TRBD1 as a possible D gene (6 bases). Per germline, CDR1 MNHEY and CDR2 SVGAGI. V lost 2 bases and J 5 bases, leaving 15 bases between the germline ends. There are 15 residues in the CDR3. Written as DNA, the CDR3 is TGTGCCAGCAGTTACCAGTCAGGGGACTCATATGGCTACACCTTC. Encoded protein: CASSYQSGDSYGYTF.

The V call is TRBV5-4, the J call TRBJ1-6; possible D gene TRBD1, 5 bases. V lost 2 bases to trimming and J lost 7 bases, with 10 bases between them. The CDR3 runs 14 residues. Germline assignment: CDR1 SGHNT and CDR2 YYREEE (reference sequence). This chain's CDR3 is CASSLESGNSPLHF. CDR3 in DNA: TGTGCCAGCAGCTTAGAATCAGGGAATTCACCCCTCCACTTT.

The J gene is TRBJ2-2, the V gene TRBV5-1; TRBD2 aligns across 10 bases. The V gene's germline CDR1 is SGHRS and CDR2 YFSETQ. The CDR3 has 16 residues. V lost 0 bases, J lost 4 bases, and 3 bases stayed unmatched. CDR3 residues: CASSLAGLAVTGELFF. CDR3 DNA: TGCGCCAGCAGCTTGGCCGGACTAGCGGTCACCGGGGAGCTGTTTTTT.

The chain employs TRBV6-5 and TRBJ1-1; D is unresolved. The CDR3 is made up of 14 amino acids. V gave up 5 bases and J gave up 0 bases, with 10 bases separating them. The germline V gene has CDR1 MNHEY and CDR2 SVGAGI. CDR3 loop: CASSRFGVNTEAFF. In DNA form, the CDR3 reads TGTGCCAGCAGTCGTTTCGGGGTGAACACTGAAGCTTTCTTT.

The chain has TRBV24-1 and TRBJ1-1; tentative D call: TRBD1 (6 bases). The CDR3 is made up of 15 amino acids. Trimming cost V 3 bases and J 1 base, with 11 bases left between them. Germline V gene lookup returns CDR1 KGHDR and CDR2 SFDVKD. As DNA, the CDR3 is TGTGCCACCAGTGATCATGGCAGGGGGAACACTGAAGCTTTCTTT. Translated: CATSDHGRGNTEAFF.

The genes are TRBV7-2 and TRBJ2-7; the match to TRBD2 covers 13 bases. The CDR3 extends over 14 amino acids. The germline V gene encodes CDR1 SGHTA and CDR2 FQGNSA. The ends lost 6 bases at V and 9 bases at J; junction bases unmatched: 8. CDR3 sequence reads: CASREGLAGAVQYF. The CDR3 nucleotides read TGTGCCAGCAGAGAAGGACTAGCGGGAGCTGTGCAGTACTTC.

V is TRBV24-1 and J is TRBJ2-5, with D unclear. V lost 3 bases to trimming and J lost 2 bases, with 15 bases between them. This CDR3 has 16 residues. Germline V gene lookup returns CDR1 KGHDR and CDR2 SFDVKD. CDR3: CATSDPLYLVQETQYF. The CDR3, as DNA: TGTGCCACCAGTGATCCCCTTTACCTGGTTCAAGAGACCCAGTACTTC.

The chain employs TRBV28 and TRBJ2-2, with D unclear. Germline assignment: CDR1 MDHEN and CDR2 SYDVKM. V lost 2 bases and J 6 bases, leaving 7 bases between the germline ends. The CDR3 sequence is 13 residues long. CDR3 coding DNA: TGTGCCAGCAGTTTAGAAAGGGCCGGGGAGCTGTTTTTT. Translation gives CASSLERAGELFF.

This clone was detected a few times. The V gene is TRBV3-1 (or the pseudogene TRBV3-2), the J gene TRBJ1-5; 11 bases fit TRBD1. The CDR3 is 18 residues long. CDR1 and CDR2 from the germline V gene are LGHDT and YNNKEL (reference sequence). V trimming: 5 bases; J trimming: 0 bases; junction bases outside the gene matches: 9. The CDR3 protein is CASSSGQGAGYSNQPQHF. For the CDR3, the DNA is TGTGCCAGCAGCTCCGGACAGGGGGCAGGATATAGCAATCAGCCCCAGCATTTT.